Below are 14 T cell receptor beta chains sequenced from a single sample in a study of graft-versus-host responses after intestinal transplantation (dated by TCRdb to 2020 to 2023). The library was generated by the immunoSEQ multiplex PCR assay. The table was pulled from immuneACCESS by TCRdb, which kept in-frame rearrangements only. Such tables lose some clones; where checked, under half of the loss comes from unresolved V genes, and the rest has no known cause. The sample profile shows over 60,000 clones; approximately 91% of them were found once. The top ten clones comprise 1.5% to 2% of the sample. To isolate intraepithelial and lamina propria lymphocytes from graft specimens, dithiothreitol, EDTA incubations and collagenase D digestion were used. The sample consisted of ileum tissue, taken less than 400 days after transplant. These receptors originate from a human patient who received an intestinal transplant, so some T cells may come from the graft donor.

The V and J genes are TRBV6-5 and TRBJ1-1; D is possibly TRBD1 (5 bases). Trimming stripped 4 bases from V and 3 bases from J, with 12 bases between. The CDR3 extends over 14 amino acids. CDR1 MNHEY and CDR2 SVGAGI come from the germline V gene. The CDR3 sequence is CASSFTGGDTEAFF. CDR3 DNA: TGTGCCAGCAGTTTCACTGGGGGGGACACTGAAGCTTTCTTT.

CDR3 DNA sequence: TGTGCTAGTGGTTTGAGCTCTAGCGGGGGCTTCCAAGAGACCCAGTACTTC. This codes for CASGLSSSGGFQETQYF. The V and J genes are TRBV12-5 and TRBJ2-5; TRBD2 matches 10 bases. The CDR3 is made up of 17 amino acids. Germline-derived CDR1 and CDR2 are LGHNT and FRNRAP. Losses at the gene ends were 2 bases for V and 1 base for J; bases not matched to a gene: 7.

The V call is TRBV6-6, the J call TRBJ2-5; D unclear. V lost 0 bases and J lost 5, with 10 bases in between. Looked up from germline, CDR1 is MNHNY and CDR2 is SVGAGI (reference sequence). CDR3 length: 14 residues. The CDR3 reads CASSYSELLETQYF. CDR3 nucleotides: TGTGCCAGCAGTTACTCGGAGCTCCTCGAGACCCAGTACTTC.

The rearrangement uses TRBV6-1 and TRBJ2-1; 11 bases line up with TRBD2. CDR1 MNHNS and CDR2 SASEGT come from the germline V gene. The CDR3 has 15 residues. V shed 7 bases, J shed 1 base, and the junction held 3 bases outside the gene matches. The CDR3 nucleotides read TGTGCCAGCATCAGACTAGCGGGGTCCTACAATGAGCAGTTCTTC. It specifies CASIRLAGSYNEQFF.

This clone was observed a handful of times. The chain couples TRBV28 to TRBJ1-2; TRBD1 is a possible D gene (6 bases). This CDR3 is 14 amino acids long. Germline CDR1 and CDR2: MDHEN and SYDVKM. With 3 bases removed from V and 0 bases from J, the gap between germline ends came to 8 bases. The CDR3 is CASSFRTANYGYTF. CDR3 coding DNA: TGTGCCAGCAGTTTCAGGACAGCTAACTATGGCTACACCTTC.

This rearrangement joins TRBV2 to TRBJ2-1; a possible D gene is TRBD2 (5 bases). The V gene's germline CDR1 is SNHLY and CDR2 FYNNEI. V was cut by 7 bases and J by 9 bases, with 22 bases left in between. This CDR3 spans 15 amino acids. CDR3 sequence: CASIQGLPLSGEQFF. CDR3 DNA sequence: TGTGCCAGCATCCAAGGACTGCCCCTATCGGGTGAGCAGTTCTTC. The whole variable domain, filled in from reference TRBV2 and TRBJ2-1, reads EPEVTQTPSHQVTQMGQEVILRCVPISNHLYFYWYRQILGQKVEFLVSFYNNEISEKSEIFDDQFSVERPDGSNFTLKIRSTKLEDSAMYFCASIQGLPLSGEQFFGPGTRLTVL.

The chain has TRBV5-1 and TRBJ2-5, with D perhaps matching TRBD1 or TRBD2 (5 bases each). CDR1 is SGHRS, CDR2 YFSETQ, per germline. The CDR3 is 15 amino acids. V dropped 1 base and J dropped 2 bases, with 12 bases sitting between them. CDR3 amino acids: CASSLRGARQETQYF. The CDR3 DNA follows: TGCGCCAGCAGCTTGAGAGGGGCGCGACAAGAGACCCAGTACTTC.

In this sample, this clone turned up once. The V call is TRBV11-1, the J call TRBJ1-2; the match to TRBD1 covers 9 bases. With V trimmed by 4 bases and J by 3 bases, 6 bases remained unmatched. Looked up from germline, CDR1 is SGHAT and CDR2 is FQDESV (reference sequence). The CDR3 extends over 15 amino acids. DNA of the CDR3: TGTGCCAGCAGCTCCACAGGGGGCATGTACTATGGCTACACCTTC. This translates into CASSSTGGMYYGYTF.

The J gene is TRBJ1-1, the V gene TRBV19; D uncertain. V lost 0 bases to trimming and J lost 0 bases, with 11 bases between them. Germline V CDR1 and CDR2: LNHDA, SQIVND (reference sequence). The CDR3 contains 16 residues. The CDR3 is CASSIDGWTMNTEAFF. CDR3 bases: TGTGCCAGTAGTATAGATGGATGGACCATGAACACTGAAGCTTTCTTT. Variable domain in full (rest from reference TRBV19 and TRBJ1-1): DGGITQSPKYLFRKEGQNVTLSCEQNLNHDAMYWYRQDPGQGLRLIYYSQIVNDFQKGDIAEGYSVSREKKESFPLTVTSAQKNPTAFYLCASSIDGWTMNTEAFFGQGTRLTVV.

The rearrangement links TRBV6-5 to TRBJ1-2, with 7 nucleotides matching TRBD1. Trimming cost V 4 bases and J 6 bases; bases outside gene matches: 8. Germline assignment: CDR1 MNHEY and CDR2 SVGAGI. This CDR3 has 14 amino acids. This CDR3 is CASSSLTGDNGYTF. The CDR3 nucleotides are TGTGCCAGCAGTTCCCTCACAGGGGATAATGGCTACACCTTC.

This chain connects TRBV5-4 to TRBJ2-2, with 7 positions matching TRBD2. The CDR3 contains 16 residues. Germline V gene sequence: CDR1 SGHNT, CDR2 YYREEE (reference sequence). Trimming at V came to 2 bases and at J to 4 bases, leaving 8 bases not matched to a gene. The CDR3 region has the DNA TGTGCCAGCAGCTTCCCAGCGGGGCGATCCACCGGGGAGCTGTTTTTT. Its translation: CASSFPAGRSTGELFF.

The CDR3 sequence is CASSPSAGTPYEQYF. The CDR3 nucleotides read TGTGCCAGCAGCCCATCGGCGGGTACACCCTACGAGCAGTACTTC. V and J are TRBV7-2 and TRBJ2-7; possible D gene TRBD2, 5 bases. CDR1 is SGHTA and CDR2 is FQGNSA in the germline V gene. This CDR3 comprises 15 residues. Trimming stripped 5 bases from V and 2 bases from J, with 16 bases between. The whole variable domain, filled in from reference TRBV7-2 and TRBJ2-7, reads GAGVSQSPSNKVTEKGKDVELRCDPISGHTALYWYRQSLGQGLEFLIYFQGNSAPDKSGLPSDRFSAERTGGSVSTLTIQRTQQEDSAVYLCASSPSAGTPYEQYFGPGTRLTVT.

V is TRBV5-4 and J is TRBJ1-1; D is unresolved. Trimming shortened V by 2 bases and J by 1 base, and 6 bases separated the two germline ends. Germline V CDR1 and CDR2: SGHNT, YYREEE (reference sequence). The CDR3 length is 13 residues. Written as DNA, the CDR3 is TGTGCCAGCAGCTTCGTGGAGAACACTGAAGCTTTCTTT. This codes for CASSFVENTEAFF.

This chain links TRBV29-1 with TRBJ2-7; 10 bases align to TRBD1. From germline, CDR1 is SQVTM and CDR2 ANQGSEA. CDR3 length: 13 residues. J lost 7 bases, V lost 4 bases, and 7 bases had no gene match. The CDR3 sequence: CSVARTGGKEQYF. CDR3 nucleotide sequence: TGCAGCGTTGCCAGGACAGGGGGAAAAGAGCAGTACTTC.